The sequence of this T cell receptor beta chain was determined in a study of control samples from healthy donors and cancer patients. The CDR3 is made up of 14 amino acids. V lost 3 bases, J lost 8 bases, and 6 bases stayed unmatched. Per the germline V gene, CDR1 is MNHEY and CDR2 is SVGAGI. Some clones are missing from TCRdb's copy, which holds only in-frame ones; the method was immunoSEQ multiplex PCR. The table has 130,000 to 150,000 clones, about 91% seen once. A single count supports this clone. The specimen was blood. The receptor was isolated from a man aged 25 to 40 in good health. This chain connects TRBV6-5 to TRBJ2-2; 7 positions match TRBD1. Written as DNA, the CDR3 is TGTGCCAGCAGTTATTTTACAGGGGCTGGGGAGCTGTTTTTT. Amino acids: CASSYFTGAGELFF.